The T cell receptor (beta chain) under discussion was sequenced for a study of blood T cell repertoires in COVID-19 (dated by TCRdb to the early 2020s). For context, the study as a whole: Samples covering the acute and convalescent phases of COVID-19 were provided by collaborators in the United States, Italy and Spain. The prospective study material was composed of cDNA or gDNA derived from T cells, B-cell-depleted T cells, or PBMCs. Deeply sampled blood TCRbeta repertoires from subjects exposed to, actively infected with, or recovered from COVID-19 were included in the dataset. The repertoires were released in a freely available public database meant as a resource for research on the immune response to SARS-CoV-2. The samples were drawn from two sources: the first 160 participants of the ongoing ImmuneRACE study, and approximately 1,300 subjects contributed by 6 global collaborators. The sample metadata nearly always contained a de-identified subject ID, COVID-19 status, age in years and sex. HLA class I and class II types, where available, came from metadata supplied by the sample provider rather than from assay-based typing.

The V end gives up 5 bases and the J end 5 bases, leaving 3 bases in the junction not matched to a gene. CDR1 and CDR2, per the germline V gene, are SGHVS and FQNEAQ. The CDR3 spans 14 residues, from the cysteine through the phenylalanine. Left in the record is the CDR3 DNA by itself, 42 bases read in frame from the first base. What the research found in general, with its limitations: How much clinical and demographic metadata was included differed by source and by participant, and the metadata was provided uncurated.

The collaborating institutions used their own protocols to collect whole blood in K2EDTA tubes. For TCRbeta analysis, collaborators shipped samples in one of three forms: frozen whole blood, isolated PBMCs, or DNA extracted from either of those sample types. TCRbeta CDR3 regions were amplified from genomic DNA using the immunoSEQ Assay, a bias-controlled multiplex PCR. In the source study's methods: Nucleated cell counts per sample were estimated from amplification of reference gene primers within the assay. To quantify the absolute abundance of each unique TCRbeta CDR3 rearrangement, sequence reads were collapsed and filtered. Productive Simpson clonality was computed per sample as the square root of Simpson's diversity index over productive rearrangements. Held by TCRdb, this immuneACCESS table contains in-frame sequences only and omits some clones. Under half of the omission traces to an unresolved V gene where checked; the cause of the rest is unknown. Clonal size and the V and J genes are those of that table, whereas D and trimming came from the DNA. The sample yields 55,000 to 65,000 clones; approximately 82% were counted once. The biggest ten clones account for roughly 3.5% of the sample.

A note on this clone: This receptor's antigen is unknown. Base qualities are not at hand, and no much larger clone is one base apart.

The clonotype was recovered from a man aged 60-69 years with acute or convalescent COVID-19. Sequencing input: peripheral blood. Here the chain combines TRBV7-8 and TRBJ1-6; 7 bases in between match TRBD1. In nucleotides, the sequence is TGTGCCAGCAGCGTAACAGGGGATAATTCACCCCTCCACTTT. Translated, this is CASSVTGDNSPLHF.